These 31 T cell receptor beta chains were all obtained from the same sample, sequenced in a study of cytomegalovirus exposure and HLA in healthy donors. PCR was performed using 60 Vbeta and 13 Jbeta primers. Sequenced by immunoSEQ multiplex PCR; TCRdb stores in-frame clones only, minus some. Among about 210,000 clones listed, roughly four fifths were seen once. Material: PBMCs. The receptors originated from a man aged 35-49 years in good health and CMV-seropositive.

This rearrangement joins TRBV29-1 to TRBJ1-1, with 8 positions matching TRBD1. Germline V gives CDR1 SQVTM, CDR2 ANQGSEA. The CDR3 sequence is 15 residues long. Trimming took 3 bases from V and 4 from J; bases not matched to a gene: 10. The CDR3 loop is CSVEVSQGVGTEAFF. The CDR3 nucleotides are TGCAGCGTTGAGGTATCACAGGGGGTTGGCACTGAAGCTTTCTTT. The full variable domain, its missing parts supplied by reference TRBV29-1 and TRBJ1-1, is SAVISQKPSRDICQRGTSLTIQCQVDSQVTMMFWYRQQPGQSLTLIATANQGSEATYESGFVIDKFPISRPNLTFSTLTVSNMSPEDSSIYLCSVEVSQGVGTEAFFGQGTRLTVV.

This clone was detected only a few times. The chain recombines TRBV15 with TRBJ2-6; D uncertain. This CDR3 spans 16 amino acids. The V end was cut by 0 bases, the J end by 1 base, with 7 bases between. Per germline, CDR1 LNHNV and CDR2 YYDKDF (reference sequence). CDR3 in amino acids: CATSRDHGSGANVLTF. CDR3 DNA: TGTGCCACCAGCAGAGATCACGGGTCTGGGGCCAACGTCCTGACTTTC. Combining the CDR3 with reference TRBV15 and TRBJ2-6 gives the whole variable domain DAMVIQNPRYQVTQFGKPVTLSCSQTLNHNVMYWYQQKSSQAPKLLFHYYDKDFNNEADTPDNFQSRRPNTSFCFLDIRSPGLGDTAMYLCATSRDHGSGANVLTFGAGSRLTVL.

This sequence joins TRBV6-1 and TRBJ2-4; no definite D call. The CDR3 has 13 residues. The V gene lost 5 bases and the J gene lost 0 bases, with 5 bases spanning the gap. Germline CDR1 reads MNHNS; CDR2 reads SASEGT. For the CDR3, the DNA is TGTGCCAGCAGTTCTTTAGCCAAAAACATTCAGTACTTC. Translated, it gives CASSSLAKNIQYF.

The CDR3 DNA follows: TGTGCCAGCAGCCTCACCTCCGGGACAGTCTACGAGCAGTACTTC. It yields the protein CASSLTSGTVYEQYF. The chain links TRBV11-2 to TRBJ2-7; TRBD1 matches 7 bases. Germline V CDR1 and CDR2: SGHAT, FQNNGV. Trimming removed 5 bases from V and 3 bases from J; junction bases left unmatched: 10. The CDR3 consists of 15 residues. Together with reference TRBV11-2 and TRBJ2-7, the CDR3 gives the full variable domain: EAGVAQSPRYKIIEKRQSVAFWCNPISGHATLYWYQQILGQGPKLLIQFQNNGVVDDSQLPKDRFSAERLKGVDSTLKIQPAKLEDSAVYLCASSLTSGTVYEQYFGPGTRLTVT.

The chain links TRBV27 to TRBJ1-2; D is unresolved. Germline V gives CDR1 MNHEY, CDR2 SMNVEV (reference sequence). V lost 0 bases and J 5 bases, leaving 10 bases between the germline ends. The CDR3 spans 14 residues. The CDR3 loop is CASSLSIGLYGYTF. Written as DNA, the CDR3 is TGTGCCAGCAGTTTATCGATCGGTCTTTATGGCTACACCTTC.

The V call is TRBV18, the J call TRBJ2-2, with 9 positions matching TRBD1. Unmatched junction bases numbered 9, after V lost 2 bases and J lost 11 bases. This CDR3 comprises 15 residues. Germline loops: CDR1 KGHSH, CDR2 LQKENI. In DNA, the CDR3 is TGTGCCAGCTCACCAGCAAACGGACAGGGGCCAGAGCTGTTTTTT. This gives the protein CASSPANGQGPELFF.

This chain's CDR3 is CASSSTSGGYGYEQYF. The CDR3 DNA follows: TGTGCCAGCAGCTCCACTAGCGGTGGTTACGGTTACGAGCAGTACTTC. The chain joins TRBV5-6 to TRBJ2-7; 8 nucleotides align to TRBD2. CDR3 length equals 16 residues. J was trimmed by 4 bases and V by 3 bases; bases with no gene match: 12. CDR1 is SGHDT and CDR2 is YYEEEE in the germline V gene. The complete variable domain, with remaining parts taken from reference TRBV5-6 and TRBJ2-7, reads DAGVTQSPTHLIKTRGQQVTLRCSPKSGHDTVSWYQQALGQGPQFIFQYYEEEERQRGNFPDRFSGHQFPNYSSELNVNALLLGDSALYLCASSSTSGGYGYEQYFGPGTRLTVT.

DNA of the CDR3: TGTGCCAGCAGCTCTACGAACACCGGGGAGCTGTTTTTT. It yields the protein CASSSTNTGELFF. V usage is TRBV7-3 and J usage is TRBJ2-2; D not certain. Germline CDR1 and CDR2: SGHTA and FQGTGA. V lost 4 bases and J 0 bases, leaving 3 bases between the germline ends. The CDR3 has 13 residues.

The genes are TRBV2 and TRBJ1-2, with D possibly TRBD1 on 6 matching bases. The CDR3 covers 12 residues. V was pared by 6 bases and J by 7 bases, with 12 bases between. Germline values: CDR1 SNHLY, CDR2 FYNNEI. The CDR3 here is CASRQTQGGYTF. The CDR3 nucleotides read TGTGCCAGCAGACAGACACAGGGTGGCTACACCTTC.

V usage is TRBV21-1 and J usage is TRBJ1-5; TRBD1 is the table's D call and was not checked against the DNA. TRBV21-1 is assigned pseudogene status. The CDR3 length is 16 residues. The CDR3 loop reads CASSPRTEYSNQPQHF. CDR3 DNA sequence: TGTGCCAGCAGCCCAAGGACAGAATATAGCAATCAGCCCCAGCATTTT.

The chain carries TRBV5-6 and TRBJ1-5; D perhaps matches TRBD1 (5 bases). The germline V gene has CDR1 SGHDT and CDR2 YYEEEE. This CDR3 spans 15 amino acids. The V end was cut by 1 base, the J end by 7 bases, with 15 bases between. The DNA of the CDR3 is TGTGCCAGCAGCTTGTTCTCAACGGAGGGGCAGCCCCAGCATTTT. This translates into CASSLFSTEGQPQHF. Full variable domain (remainder filled in from reference TRBV5-6 and TRBJ1-5): DAGVTQSPTHLIKTRGQQVTLRCSPKSGHDTVSWYQQALGQGPQFIFQYYEEEERQRGNFPDRFSGHQFPNYSSELNVNALLLGDSALYLCASSLFSTEGQPQHFGDGTRLSIL.

This chain uses TRBV13 with TRBJ2-6; no clear D gene. The germline V gene encodes CDR1 PRHDT and CDR2 FYEKMQ (reference sequence). The germline V and J ends were trimmed by 3 bases and 3 bases, with 6 bases remaining between them. This CDR3 comprises 14 residues. In DNA form, the CDR3 reads TGTGCCAGCAGCTTGAGTGGTGGGGCCAACGTCCTGACTTTC. It is translated as CASSLSGGANVLTF.

The gene calls are TRBV9 and TRBJ1-4; D may be TRBD1 (6 bases). The CDR3 extends over 14 amino acids. The germline V gene has CDR1 SGDLS and CDR2 YYNGEE. V was cut by 0 bases and J by 7 bases, with 10 bases left in between. For the CDR3, the DNA is TGTGCCAGCAGCGTAGCAGGGGCGGGTGAAAAACTGTTTTTT. This codes for CASSVAGAGEKLFF.

There are a few counts of this clone. The V and J genes are TRBV6-1 and TRBJ1-5, with D tentatively TRBD1 (6 bases). V lost 11 bases and J lost 4, with 21 bases in between. CDR1 is MNHNS and CDR2 is SASEGT in the germline V gene. The CDR3 spans 15 residues. The CDR3 bases are TGTGCCTCGATTGACAGGCCATCTGGGAATCAGCCCCAGCATTTT. It encodes CASIDRPSGNQPQHF.

The V gene is TRBV5-6, the J gene TRBJ2-7; 11 nucleotides align to TRBD1. This CDR3 spans 18 amino acids. Germline values: CDR1 SGHDT, CDR2 YYEEEE. The V gene end was trimmed by 3 bases and the J gene end by 0 bases; junction bases not matched to a gene: 11. The CDR3 DNA is TGTGCCAGCAGCTCCCAAGGGACAGGGGGTCCTGGCTCCTACGAGCAGTACTTC. This gives the protein CASSSQGTGGPGSYEQYF.

The gene calls are TRBV6-5 and TRBJ2-7; TRBD2 might be the D (6 bases). The ends were cut back, 0 bases at V and 2 bases at J, with 11 bases in the middle. Germline lookup yields CDR1 MNHEY and CDR2 SVGAGI. There are 15 residues in the CDR3. In DNA, the CDR3 is TGTGCCAGCAGTTACTCGGTAGCGGAAGCCTACGAGCAGTACTTC. Amino acids: CASSYSVAEAYEQYF.

This chain connects TRBV27 to TRBJ1-6; 8 bases are shared with TRBD1. Germline lookup yields CDR1 MNHEY and CDR2 SMNVEV (reference sequence). The CDR3 contains 14 residues. Trimming cost V 4 bases and J 11 bases; bases outside gene matches: 7. The CDR3 is CASSSRQGRPPLHF. The CDR3 nucleotides are TGTGCCAGCAGTTCGCGACAGGGGCGCCCACCCCTCCACTTT.

The gene calls are TRBV7-2 and TRBJ2-1; D not certain. Germline V gives CDR1 SGHTA, CDR2 FQGNSA. The ends were cut back, 1 base at V and 14 bases at J, with 15 bases in the middle. This CDR3 has 13 amino acids. Here the CDR3 DNA reads TGTGCCAGCAGCTTAGGGAGACTTGAGCGCGAGTTCTTC. As protein: CASSLGRLEREFF.

The V gene is TRBV19, the J gene TRBJ1-2; D is undetermined. There are 12 residues in the CDR3. Per the germline V gene, CDR1 is LNHDA and CDR2 is SQIVND (reference sequence). V was shortened by 3 bases and J by 7 bases, with 9 bases between the two germline ends. The CDR3 coding sequence is TGTGCCAGTAGTATTTACCCTAGTGGCTACACCTTC. Its translation is CASSIYPSGYTF.

V and J are TRBV19 and TRBJ2-1; D might be TRBD1 (5 bases). The germline gives CDR1 LNHDA, CDR2 SQIVND (reference sequence). Deletions cut 5 bases from V and 15 bases from J, with 20 bases between. CDR3 length: 13 residues. CDR3 loop: CASSVLDSLQPFF. Written as DNA, the CDR3 is TGTGCCAGTAGTGTCCTTGACAGTCTTCAGCCGTTCTTC.

This chain uses TRBV5-4 with TRBJ2-3; possibly TRBD1 for D (6 bases). This CDR3 contains 15 residues. V was pared by 5 bases and J by 2 bases, with 15 bases between. Germline V gene lookup returns CDR1 SGHNT and CDR2 YYREEE (reference sequence). This chain's CDR3 is CASRQTGHITDTQYF. CDR3 bases: TGTGCCAGCAGACAGACGGGACACATCACAGATACGCAGTATTTT.

The CDR3 bases are TGTGCCAGCAGTTACTGGACTAGCGGCACAGATACGCAGTATTTT. This translates into CASSYWTSGTDTQYF. The V and J genes are TRBV6-6 and TRBJ2-3, with TRBD2 matching 9 bases. The CDR3 is made up of 15 amino acids. V shed 1 base and J 1 base; nucleotides not matched to a gene: 0. CDR1 is MNHNY and CDR2 is SVGAGI in the germline V gene (reference sequence).

This sequence joins TRBV10-3 and TRBJ2-1; TRBD2 matches 9 bases. The J segment lost 3 bases and the V segment lost 5 bases, leaving 8 bases of the junction unmatched. Looked up from germline, CDR1 is ENHRY and CDR2 is SYGVKD. There are 16 residues in the CDR3. The CDR3 sequence: CAISSVAGAIYNEQFF. The CDR3 bases are TGTGCCATCAGTTCCGTAGCGGGGGCTATCTACAATGAGCAGTTCTTC.

The chain combines TRBV19 with TRBJ1-2, with no clear D. V gave up 5 bases and J gave up 4 bases, with 8 bases separating them. The CDR3 extends over 12 amino acids. Germline CDR1 reads LNHDA; CDR2 reads SQIVND (reference sequence). As DNA, the CDR3 is TGTGCCAGTAGTGGTTCGGGCTATGGCTACACCTTC. Its protein is CASSGSGYGYTF.

The V and J genes are TRBV18 and TRBJ2-1; D is perhaps TRBD2 (6 bases). This CDR3 region has 13 residues. Germline V CDR1 and CDR2: KGHSH, LQKENI. The V end was cut by 0 bases, the J end by 6 bases, with 6 bases between. The CDR3 DNA reads TGTGCCAGCTCACCACCGGGAGGCAATGAGCAGTTCTTC. This sequence encodes CASSPPGGNEQFF.

The chain uses TRBV28 and TRBJ1-4, with 8 positions matching TRBD1. The CDR3 runs to 16 residues. Germline CDR1 MDHEN, CDR2 SYDVKM. V lost 2 bases, J lost 7 bases, and 9 bases stayed unmatched. CDR3 sequence reads: CASSLGSTGVGEKLFF. The CDR3 nucleotides are TGTGCCAGCAGTTTAGGGTCGACAGGGGTTGGTGAAAAACTGTTTTTT.

The chain employs TRBV7-2 and TRBJ1-2; TRBD1 might be the D (6 bases). V lost 5 bases and J lost 2, with 12 bases in between. The length of the CDR3 is 14 residues. Germline lookup yields CDR1 SGHTA and CDR2 FQGNSA. The CDR3, as DNA: TGTGCCAGCAGCCTAACAACAGGGAACTATGGCTACACCTTC. This gives the protein CASSLTTGNYGYTF.

The chain couples TRBV27 to TRBJ2-4, with D hard to call. Germline values: CDR1 MNHEY, CDR2 SMNVEV (reference sequence). Trimming shortened V by 0 bases and J by 8 bases, and 8 bases separated the two germline ends. The CDR3 length is 13 residues. CDR3 coding DNA: TGTGCCAGCAGTTTATCCCCGGCGGACATTCAGTACTTC. Its translation is CASSLSPADIQYF.

In this sample, this clone turned up a few times. The V and J genes are TRBV29-1 and TRBJ1-5; 8 bases map to TRBD1. Germline V gene lookup returns CDR1 SQVTM and CDR2 ANQGSEA. The CDR3 is 14 residues long. After removal of 4 bases from V and 7 bases from J, the junction contained 9 bases not matched to a gene. The CDR3 bases are TGCAGCGTTGTGACAGGGGTGGGAAAACAGCCCCAGCATTTT. Its protein product is CSVVTGVGKQPQHF.

With respect to this clone: It is unclear where the CDR3 begins or ends on the DNA, so no DNA is shown, and the CDR3 is as TCRdb lists it. The rearrangement uses TRBV6-1 and TRBJ1-1. The CDR3 has 14 residues if both end residues are counted. CDR1 is MNHNS, CDR2 SASEGT, per germline. CDR3 region: CASILAGGGGEAFF.

The gene calls are TRBV19 and TRBJ2-7; TRBD1 aligns across 7 bases. CDR1 and CDR2 (germline): LNHDA, SQIVND (reference sequence). The CDR3 covers 14 residues. The V gene end was trimmed by 7 bases and the J gene end by 0 bases; junction bases not matched to a gene: 6. DNA for the CDR3: TGTGCCAGTACCGGGACAGATGTCTCCTACGAGCAGTACTTC. It yields the protein CASTGTDVSYEQYF.